Following are 16 T cell receptor beta chains from one sample sequenced in a study of cytomegalovirus exposure and HLA in healthy donors. Profiling relied on immunoSEQ multiplex PCR, and the TCRdb table lists in-frame clones only, not all of them. The data hold about 110,000 clones, with over 75% observed a single time. The material sequenced was PBMCs. The receptors derive from a woman under 30 in good health and CMV-seronegative.

This chain uses TRBV7-2 with TRBJ1-2; D is undetermined. CDR1 SGHTA and CDR2 FQGNSA come from the germline V gene. V was pared by 1 base and J by 5 bases, with 8 bases between. This CDR3 spans 13 amino acids. This CDR3 reads CASSLGPKYGYTF. CDR3 sequence (DNA): TGTGCCAGCAGCTTAGGGCCGAAATATGGCTACACCTTC.

The rearrangement joins TRBV30 to TRBJ2-3; no reliable D call. CDR3 length equals 13 residues. Germline CDR1 and CDR2: GTSNPN and SVGIG (reference sequence). The ends were cut back, 5 bases at V and 3 bases at J, with 12 bases in the middle. CDR3 sequence: CAWGSVKTDTQYF. CDR3 in DNA: TGTGCCTGGGGCTCTGTAAAGACAGATACGCAGTATTTT.

This sequence joins TRBV27 and TRBJ1-5; no definite D call. This CDR3 contains 16 residues. V dropped 3 bases and J dropped 1 base, with 13 bases sitting between them. Germline V gives CDR1 MNHEY, CDR2 SMNVEV (reference sequence). This CDR3 is CASSFYAGSSNQPQHF. The CDR3 DNA reads TGTGCCAGCAGTTTTTATGCAGGTTCCAGCAATCAGCCCCAGCATTTT.

The chain couples TRBV7-8 to TRBJ1-5; 8 bases fit TRBD1. The CDR3 covers 16 residues. Unmatched junction bases numbered 7, after V lost 5 bases and J lost 1 base. Per germline, CDR1 SGHVS and CDR2 FQNEAQ. The CDR3 is CASSHTRTGSNQPQHF. As DNA, the CDR3 is TGTGCCAGCAGCCACACGCGGACAGGGAGCAATCAGCCCCAGCATTTT.

This clone was observed once. The CDR3 loop is CASSRTGQPQHF. CDR3 DNA sequence: TGTGCCAGCAGCCGGACAGGGCAGCCCCAGCATTTT. The chain uses TRBV13 and TRBJ1-5; 8 nucleotides match TRBD1. This CDR3 contains 12 residues. The junction had 1 base not matched to a gene; V was cut back by 5 bases and J by 7 bases. Germline V gene lookup returns CDR1 PRHDT and CDR2 FYEKMQ (reference sequence).

The gene calls are TRBV28 and TRBJ2-1, with 8 positions matching TRBD1. The CDR3 has 15 residues. Germline lookup yields CDR1 MDHEN and CDR2 SYDVKM. V lost 7 bases and J lost 4; bases outside the gene matches: 9. The CDR3 nucleotides read TGTGCCAGCACAGGGGGCCCGACCACGTACAATGAGCAGTTCTTC. Protein: CASTGGPTTYNEQFF.

The chain recombines TRBV9 with TRBJ2-1; perhaps TRBD2 as D (5 bases). V lost 3 bases to trimming and J lost 4 bases, with 14 bases between them. The CDR3 loop spans 15 amino acids. The germline CDR1 and CDR2 sequences are SGDLS and YYNGEE. The CDR3 DNA is TGTGCCAGCAGCGACTCCGGGATCCTGTACAATGAGCAGTTCTTC. This codes for CASSDSGILYNEQFF.

The chain recombines TRBV27 with TRBJ1-4; unclear D gene. Germline assignment: CDR1 MNHEY and CDR2 SMNVEV (reference sequence). The V end was cut by 5 bases, the J end by 0 bases, with 16 bases between. The CDR3 extends over 17 amino acids. In nucleotides, the CDR3 is TGTGCCAGCAGTATGACACAAATTGGTGCAACTAATGAAAAACTGTTTTTT. Its protein is CASSMTQIGATNEKLFF.

The chain joins TRBV20-1 to TRBJ1-2, with D perhaps TRBD1 (6 bases). The germline V gene has CDR1 DFQATT and CDR2 SNEGSKA (reference sequence). This CDR3 is built from 11 residues. Trimming stripped 6 bases from V and 7 bases from J, with 12 bases between. CDR3 sequence (DNA): TGCAGTGCAGCTGGGGGGGCTGGCTACACCTTC. This gives the protein CSAAGGAGYTF.

The chain joins TRBV21-1 to TRBJ2-7; TRBD2, the table's D call, was not compared with the DNA. TRBV21-1 is a known pseudogene. The CDR3 is 12 residues long. The CDR3 sequence is CASGERTYEQYF. The CDR3 DNA reads as TGTGCCAGCGGTGAGCGAACCTACGAGCAGTACTTC.

V gene TRBV7-8 combines with J gene TRBJ1-3, with D possibly TRBD1 on 6 matching bases. The CDR3 has 14 residues. CDR1 SGHVS and CDR2 FQNEAQ come from the germline V gene. V was clipped by 7 bases and J by 5 bases, with 15 bases between them. Written as DNA, the CDR3 is TGTGCCAGCATGGAGCTGGGGGCCCGAAACACCATATATTTT. It encodes CASMELGARNTIYF.

This clone was seen only a few times. The chain carries TRBV30 and TRBJ2-1; the match to TRBD1 covers 9 bases. CDR1 GTSNPN and CDR2 SVGIG come from the germline V gene (reference sequence). The length of the CDR3 is 15 residues. Trimming removed 3 bases from V and 6 bases from J; junction bases left unmatched: 9. CDR3 DNA sequence: TGTGCCTGGAGGGGGACAGGGACGAGGGGCAATGAGCAGTTCTTC. It specifies CAWRGTGTRGNEQFF. Looking up the rest from reference TRBV30 and TRBJ2-1 gives the full variable domain: SQTIHQWPATLVQPVGSPLSLECTVEGTSNPNLYWYRQAAGRGLQLLFYSVGIGQISSEVPQNLSASRPQDRQFILSSKKLLLSDSGFYLCAWRGTGTRGNEQFFGPGTRLTVL.

The sample holds many counts of this clone. The chain is built from TRBV2 and TRBJ1-2; TRBD1 agrees at 7 bases. CDR3 length: 11 amino acids. Germline assignment: CDR1 SNHLY and CDR2 FYNNEI. V was clipped by 11 bases and J by 7 bases; unmatched bases: 7. CDR3 nucleotide sequence: TGTGCCGGCGGGACAGTCTCTGGCTACACCTTC. It yields the protein CAGGTVSGYTF. Combining the CDR3 with reference TRBV2 and TRBJ1-2 gives the whole variable domain EPEVTQTPSHQVTQMGQEVILRCVPISNHLYFYWYRQILGQKVEFLVSFYNNEISEKSEIFDDQFSVERPDGSNFTLKIRSTKLEDSAMYFCAGGTVSGYTFGSGTRLTVV.

The chain is built from TRBV27 and TRBJ2-7; no clear D gene. Germline loops: CDR1 MNHEY, CDR2 SMNVEV (reference sequence). The CDR3 is 9 residues long. With 8 bases removed from V and 5 bases from J, the gap between germline ends came to 4 bases. The CDR3 loop reads CASGHEQYF. CDR3 bases: TGTGCCAGCGGCCACGAGCAGTACTTC.

The chain carries TRBV10-2 and TRBJ1-1, with D hard to call. The CDR3 runs 14 residues. Germline values: CDR1 WSHSY, CDR2 SAAADI. Trimming shortened V by 6 bases and J by 3 bases, and 14 bases separated the two germline ends. DNA for the CDR3: TGCGCCAGCAGGTCCCACTTCCCGGACACTGAAGCTTTCTTT. Translating gives CASRSHFPDTEAFF.

The chain recombines TRBV7-9 with TRBJ2-7, with D possibly being TRBD1 (6 bases). CDR3 length: 13 residues. CDR1 SEHNR and CDR2 FQNEAQ come from the germline V gene (reference sequence). Trimming shortened V by 5 bases and J by 5 bases, and 13 bases separated the two germline ends. In DNA, the CDR3 is TGTGCCAGCAGCATAACAGGGCGCCACGAGCAGTACTTC. Translation gives CASSITGRHEQYF.